Here is one TCR delta chain with its context. Its cognate antigen is unknown. This specimen belongs to a study of Vδ1+ human thymocytes. Whole-study findings and limits: Despite high sort purity, about 19% of thymic T cell receptor delta sequences were Vdelta2. Bulk repertoire data may be misinterpreted because of unexpected Vdelta2 sequences. In the thymus, TRG and TRD repertoires looked highly polyclonal with Gaussian CDR3 lengths. TRG sequences recurred across donors, whereas TRD sequences stayed essentially private.

Sequences come from RNA converted to cDNA by reverse transcription. CDR3 amplicons came from multiplex PCR with pooled V-gene forward and constant-region reverse primers. TCRdb reprocessed the multiplex PCR reads through CATT. The data show 70,000 to 90,000 delta-chain clones, about 35% seen once. Trimming at V came to 1 base and at J to 2 bases, leaving 29 bases not matched to a gene. The CDR3 is 25 residues long. Germline assignment: CDR1 TSWWSYY and CDR2 QGS. This TCR was recovered from a boy in the first two years of life who had congenital heart surgery. The chain has TRDV1 and TRDJ1, with 12 bases matching TRDD3. The sample comprised Vdelta1+ gamma-delta thymocytes from the thymus. Subset here: FACS-sorted CD3+ TCRalphabeta- TCRVdelta1+ TCRVdelta2- thymocytes. CDR3 sequence (DNA): TGTGCTCTTGGGGAACCCCTCATCACATACCCTAAAACTGGGGGATACCCCCCAAGGACCGATAAACTCATCTTT. It is translated as CALGEPLITYPKTGGYPPRTDKLIF.